The 30 T cell receptor beta chains reported below all come from one sample, sequenced in a study of T cell responses to AZD1222 COVID-19 vaccine. Method: immunoSEQ multiplex PCR; TCRdb's copy keeps in-frame clones and lacks some. Here the sample spans hundreds of thousands of clones, about 92% being singletons. Sequences were derived from peripheral blood, sampled on day 0 of MenACWY control vaccination. These receptors were obtained from an adult in good health.

This chain joins TRBV11-2 and TRBJ2-7; maybe TRBD1 (5 bases). Germline V gene lookup returns CDR1 SGHAT and CDR2 FQNNGV. Trimming removed 3 bases from V and 2 bases from J, with 14 bases in between. The CDR3 runs to 15 residues. CDR3 amino acids: CASSFVRDRAYEQYF. The CDR3 DNA is TGTGCCAGCAGCTTCGTCAGGGATCGTGCCTACGAGCAGTACTTC.

This chain connects TRBV4-1 to TRBJ2-7; D is perhaps TRBD2 (6 bases). Trimming removed 0 bases from V and 2 bases from J, with 11 bases in between. Germline lookup yields CDR1 MGHRA and CDR2 YSYEKL. The CDR3 is made up of 15 amino acids. The CDR3 DNA is TGCGCCAGCAGCCAAGAGGAGGGTGACCCCTACGAGCAGTACTTC. Protein product: CASSQEEGDPYEQYF.

This chain connects TRBV5-6 to TRBJ2-3, with a weak D call TRBD1 (5 bases). Trimming removed 0 bases at V and 2 bases at J, with 10 bases between. Germline V gene lookup returns CDR1 SGHDT and CDR2 YYEEEE. This CDR3 has 15 residues. As DNA, the CDR3 is TGTGCCAGCAGCTTGGACGGACACCTCACAGATACGCAGTATTTT. Protein sequence: CASSLDGHLTDTQYF.

Concerning this clone: The junction departs from germline at one end; a sequencing error may be responsible. The chain recombines TRBV5-6 with TRBJ2-5; no clear D. CDR1 is SGHDT, CDR2 YYEEEE, per germline. There are 11 residues in the CDR3. CDR3 region: CASSSQESQYF. For the CDR3, the DNA is TGTGCCAGCAGTTCTCAAGAGAGCCAGTACTTC.

The J gene is TRBJ1-5, the V gene TRBV12-3 or TRBV12-4; D is possibly TRBD1 (5 bases). The CDR3 extends over 13 amino acids. V lost 5 bases, J lost 9 bases, and 14 bases lay in between. The DNA for the CDR3 is TGTGCCAGCAGTCGGACACCCCCGGCGCCCCAGCATTTT. It is translated as CASSRTPPAPQHF.

The chain couples TRBV19 to TRBJ1-6; D gene ambiguous. Trimming removed 5 bases at V and 4 bases at J, with 15 bases between. Germline V gives CDR1 LNHDA, CDR2 SQIVND (reference sequence). The CDR3 is made up of 16 amino acids. The CDR3 reads CASSGLMGKYNSPLHF. The CDR3 DNA reads as TGTGCCAGTAGTGGCCTGATGGGGAAATATAATTCACCCCTCCACTTT. The whole variable domain, filled in from reference TRBV19 and TRBJ1-6, reads DGGITQSPKYLFRKEGQNVTLSCEQNLNHDAMYWYRQDPGQGLRLIYYSQIVNDFQKGDIAEGYSVSREKKESFPLTVTSAQKNPTAFYLCASSGLMGKYNSPLHFGNGTRLTVT.

CDR3 loop: CAWGGRGQPQHF. In DNA, the CDR3 is TGTGCCTGGGGGGGGAGGGGACAGCCCCAGCATTTT. This chain links TRBV30 with TRBJ1-5; D perhaps matches TRBD1 (5 bases). This CDR3 spans 12 amino acids. Germline V gives CDR1 GTSNPN, CDR2 SVGIG (reference sequence). Trimming took off 5 bases at V and 7 bases at J, with 12 bases between the two ends.

The rearrangement links TRBV3-1 (or the pseudogene TRBV3-2) to TRBJ2-1, with D unresolved. V lost 6 bases and J 5 bases, leaving 8 bases between the germline ends. Germline-derived CDR1 and CDR2 are LGHDT and YNNKEL (reference sequence). This CDR3 region has 12 residues. CDR3 protein: CASRAVNNEQFF. The CDR3 bases are TGTGCCAGCAGGGCGGTTAACAATGAGCAGTTCTTC.

This chain connects TRBV6-6 to TRBJ1-1; 7 nucleotides align to TRBD1. The length of the CDR3 is 16 residues. The V gene's germline CDR1 is MNHNY and CDR2 SVGAGI (reference sequence). V lost 7 bases to trimming and J lost 1 base; unmatched junction nucleotides: 12. CDR3 in DNA: TGTGCCAGCACTCCACCAGGGGGACGGAGGAACACTGAAGCTTTCTTT. It codes for CASTPPGGRRNTEAFF.

The rearrangement joins TRBV19 to TRBJ1-5, with a tentative D call TRBD1 (6 bases). Germline values: CDR1 LNHDA, CDR2 SQIVND (reference sequence). The CDR3 extends over 14 amino acids. V was clipped by 7 bases and J by 9 bases, with 19 bases between them. CDR3 coding DNA: TGTGCCAGTAACCACCGGGACACAAGAAGGCCCCAGCATTTT. Protein: CASNHRDTRRPQHF.

The J gene is TRBJ2-1, the V gene TRBV5-1, with D possibly being TRBD2 (6 bases). The V gene lost 0 bases and the J gene lost 7 bases, with 8 bases spanning the gap. The germline gives CDR1 SGHRS, CDR2 YFSETQ. CDR3 length: 13 amino acids. DNA of the CDR3: TGCGCCAGCAGCTTGGTCGCGGGGAATGAGCAGTTCTTC. Translation: CASSLVAGNEQFF.

The rearrangement joins TRBV2 to TRBJ1-2, with TRBD1 matching over 12 bases. The ends lost 7 bases at V and 7 bases at J; junction bases unmatched: 7. Germline CDR1 reads SNHLY; CDR2 reads FYNNEI. The CDR3 contains 14 residues. The CDR3 sequence: CASNEGQGAGGYTF. The CDR3 bases are TGTGCCAGCAACGAGGGACAGGGGGCAGGTGGCTACACCTTC.

The chain joins TRBV10-1 to TRBJ1-2; D is unclear. Trimming shortened V by 1 base and J by 0 bases, and 6 bases separated the two germline ends. CDR3 length: 14 residues. The germline gives CDR1 WNHNN, CDR2 SYGVQD (reference sequence). The CDR3 sequence is CASSEYLPNYGYTF. CDR3 in DNA: TGCGCCAGCAGTGAGTACCTTCCTAACTATGGCTACACCTTC.

In its sample, this clone was seen a few times. This chain links TRBV28 with TRBJ1-4, with D possibly TRBD1 on 5 matching bases. The CDR3 runs 15 residues. Trimming removed 4 bases at V and 4 bases at J, with 13 bases between. Germline CDR1 reads MDHEN; CDR2 reads SYDVKM. CDR3 bases: TGTGCCAGCAGTTCCCTCTGGGACTTTAATGAAAAACTGTTTTTT. Amino acids: CASSSLWDFNEKLFF.

The chain carries TRBV20-1 and TRBJ1-1; D gene uncertain. The ends were cut back, 3 bases at V and 1 base at J, with 6 bases in the middle. Looked up from germline, CDR1 is DFQATT and CDR2 is SNEGSKA (reference sequence). The CDR3 is 12 residues long. This CDR3 is CSASSPNTEAFF. Written as DNA, the CDR3 is TGCAGTGCTAGTAGCCCGAACACTGAAGCTTTCTTT.

This sequence joins TRBV5-5 and TRBJ1-5, with D possibly being TRBD1 (5 bases). Trimming shortened V by 0 bases and J by 1 base, and 11 bases separated the two germline ends. The CDR3 sequence is 16 residues long. The germline gives CDR1 SGHKS, CDR2 YYEKEE (reference sequence). In DNA, the CDR3 is TGTGCCAGCAGCTTGGCCCTCGGGACGAGCAATCAGCCCCAGCATTTT. This sequence encodes CASSLALGTSNQPQHF.

The chain couples TRBV7-9 to TRBJ1-3; D gene uncertain. Germline V lookup: CDR1 SEHNR, CDR2 FQNEAQ (reference sequence). The CDR3 is 14 residues long. V was cut by 2 bases and J by 0 bases, with 5 bases left in between. The CDR3: CASSLSTSGNTIYF. The CDR3, as DNA: TGTGCCAGCAGCTTAAGCACCTCTGGAAACACCATATATTTT. Combining the CDR3 with reference TRBV7-9 and TRBJ1-3 gives the whole variable domain DTGVSQNPRHKITKRGQNVTFRCDPISEHNRLYWYRQTLGQGPEFLTYFQNEAQLEKSRLLSDRFSAERPKGSFSTLEIQRTEQGDSAMYLCASSLSTSGNTIYFGEGSWLTVV.

This clone was recorded a few times. The chain couples TRBV3-1 (or the pseudogene TRBV3-2) to TRBJ1-1, with D maybe TRBD1 (6 bases). V was clipped by 1 base and J by 7 bases, with 13 bases between them. Per the germline V gene, CDR1 is LGHDT and CDR2 is YNNKEL (reference sequence). This CDR3 is built from 14 residues. CDR3 nucleotide sequence: TGTGCCAGCAGCCAAGCGGAGACAGGTCGTGAAGCTTTCTTT. Protein sequence: CASSQAETGREAFF.

This clone was seen just once. This chain connects TRBV4-1 to TRBJ2-5; D gene unclear. CDR1 MGHRA and CDR2 YSYEKL come from the germline V gene. Trimming pared 0 bases from V and 4 bases from J, leaving 3 bases between. The length of the CDR3 is 12 residues. CDR3 bases: TGCGCCAGCAGCCAAGAAAGAGAGACCCAGTACTTC. Its translation: CASSQERETQYF.

In this sample, this clone turned up once. The rearrangement links TRBV5-3 to TRBJ2-7; D is ambiguous. TRBV5-3 is noted as an ORF with a role that remains uncertain. V dropped 0 bases and J dropped 2 bases, with 3 bases sitting between them. The CDR3 length is 12 residues. The chain's CDR3 is CARSLDPYEQYF. The CDR3 nucleotides read TGTGCCAGAAGCTTGGATCCCTACGAGCAGTACTTC.

V usage is TRBV5-4 and J usage is TRBJ2-5; tentatively, D is TRBD1 (6 bases). CDR1 is SGHNT and CDR2 is YYREEE in the germline V gene (reference sequence). The CDR3 is 15 amino acids. The V end lost 3 bases, the J end lost 1 base, and 13 bases lay between the germline ends. The CDR3 reads CASSSKQGSQETQYF. The CDR3 DNA follows: TGTGCCAGCAGCTCAAAACAGGGCTCCCAAGAGACCCAGTACTTC. Filled out from reference TRBV5-4 and TRBJ2-5, the complete variable domain reads ETGVTQSPTHLIKTRGQQVTLRCSSQSGHNTVSWYQQALGQGPQFIFQYYREEENGRGNFPPRFSGLQFPNYSSELNVNALELDDSALYLCASSSKQGSQETQYFGPGTRLLVL.

This clone appeared a single time. V gene TRBV19 combines with J gene TRBJ1-1; D is possibly TRBD1 (5 bases). The CDR3 totals 13 residues. CDR1 LNHDA and CDR2 SQIVND come from the germline V gene (reference sequence). Deletions cut 7 bases from V and 4 bases from J, with 13 bases between. In DNA, the CDR3 is TGTGCCAGTACCTTGGCCGGGGGCACTGAAGCTTTCTTT. This sequence encodes CASTLAGGTEAFF.

This rearrangement joins TRBV5-6 to TRBJ2-1, with TRBD2 as a possible D gene (6 bases). From germline, CDR1 is SGHDT and CDR2 YYEEEE. Trimming took off 4 bases at V and 8 bases at J, with 19 bases between the two ends. This CDR3 is built from 15 residues. The CDR3 DNA reads TGTGCCAGCAGCCACTATTCGACGGGGGTCCATGAGCAGTTCTTC. Its protein is CASSHYSTGVHEQFF.

V is TRBV27 and J is TRBJ1-6; possible D gene TRBD1, 6 bases. This CDR3 has 15 residues. CDR1 is MNHEY, CDR2 SMNVEV, per germline (reference sequence). The V gene lost 5 bases and the J gene lost 10 bases, with 18 bases spanning the gap. CDR3 residues: CASSQKGGSWSPLHF. DNA for the CDR3: TGTGCCAGCAGTCAAAAGGGGGGCTCTTGGTCACCCCTCCACTTT.

Only one count was recorded for this clone. The CDR3 is CASSHMGRDNSPLHF. Here the CDR3 DNA reads TGTGCCAGCAGTCATATGGGTAGGGATAATTCACCCCTCCACTTT. The chain links TRBV28 to TRBJ1-6, with no clear D. Germline assignment: CDR1 MDHEN and CDR2 SYDVKM. V lost 5 bases and J 5 bases, leaving 13 bases between the germline ends. CDR3 length: 15 amino acids.

The rearrangement joins TRBV27 to TRBJ2-7; D is perhaps TRBD1 (5 bases). This CDR3 spans 16 amino acids. Per the germline V gene, CDR1 is MNHEY and CDR2 is SMNVEV (reference sequence). Trimming removed 1 base from V and 4 bases from J, with 17 bases in between. This chain's CDR3 is CASSLYPRQLRYEQYF. Written as DNA, the CDR3 is TGTGCCAGCAGTTTATACCCCAGACAGTTGAGGTACGAGCAGTACTTC.

This chain connects TRBV21-1 to TRBJ1-1; the table's D call, TRBD1, was not checked against the DNA. TRBV21-1 is described as a pseudogene. The CDR3 covers 14 residues. CDR3 in DNA: TGTGCCAGCAGCGTGCAGGGGACGGCCACTGAAGCTTTCTTT. It specifies CASSVQGTATEAFF.

The V and J genes are TRBV7-2 and TRBJ1-3; unclear D gene. Germline CDR1 is SGHTA and CDR2 is FQGNSA. This CDR3 contains 16 residues. Between the trimmed V and J ends, which lost 2 bases and 5 bases, there was a span of 16 bases. The CDR3 here is CASSLQHHRPRNTIYF. The CDR3 DNA sequence: TGTGCCAGCAGCTTACAGCACCACCGACCAAGAAACACCATATATTTT.

The chain employs TRBV4-3 and TRBJ2-2; a weak D match, TRBD2 (5 bases). V was shortened by 0 bases and J by 7 bases, with 12 bases between the two germline ends. Germline lookup yields CDR1 LGHNA and CDR2 YSLEER. The CDR3 totals 15 residues. In nucleotides, the CDR3 is TGCGCCAGCAGCCAAGAAGTCGTCGCGGGCGGGGAGCTGTTTTTT. As protein: CASSQEVVAGGELFF.

This chain joins TRBV15 and TRBJ2-3; no reliable D call. This CDR3 is 13 amino acids long. Trimming stripped 0 bases from V and 4 bases from J, with 5 bases between. CDR1 is LNHNV and CDR2 is YYDKDF in the germline V gene (reference sequence). The CDR3 protein is CATSRDRPDTQYF. DNA for the CDR3: TGTGCCACCAGCAGAGATCGACCAGATACGCAGTATTTT.